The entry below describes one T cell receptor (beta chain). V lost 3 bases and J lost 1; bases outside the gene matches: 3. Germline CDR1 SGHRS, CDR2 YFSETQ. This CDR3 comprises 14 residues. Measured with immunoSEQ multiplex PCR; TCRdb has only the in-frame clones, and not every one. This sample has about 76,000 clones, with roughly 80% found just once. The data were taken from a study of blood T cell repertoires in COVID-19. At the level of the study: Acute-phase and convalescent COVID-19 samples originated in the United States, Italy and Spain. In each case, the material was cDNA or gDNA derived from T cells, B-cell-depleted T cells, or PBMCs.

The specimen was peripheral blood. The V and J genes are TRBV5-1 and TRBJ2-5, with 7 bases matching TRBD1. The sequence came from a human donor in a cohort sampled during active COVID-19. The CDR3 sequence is CASSWGTAQETQYF. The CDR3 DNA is TGCGCCAGCAGCTGGGGGACAGCCCAAGAGACCCAGTACTTC. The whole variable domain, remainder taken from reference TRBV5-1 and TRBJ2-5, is KAGVTQTPRYLIKTRGQQVTLSCSPISGHRSVSWYQQTPGQGLQFLFEYFSETQRNKGNFPGRFSGRQFSNSRSEMNVSTLELGDSALYLCASSWGTAQETQYFGPGTRLLVL.